The 28 T cell receptor beta chains below come from one sample, sequenced in a study of T cell responses to AZD1222 COVID-19 vaccine. Data came from immunoSEQ multiplex PCR; TCRdb stores just in-frame clones and leaves some out. The sample carries 110,000 to 150,000 clones, approximately 93% recorded once. The starting material was peripheral blood, obtained after recovery from COVID-19. These receptors all come from an adult who had recovered from COVID-19.

This rearrangement joins TRBV5-1 to TRBJ1-6; D is unclear. Between the trimmed V and J ends, which lost 0 bases and 7 bases, there was a span of 11 bases. The germline V gene encodes CDR1 SGHRS and CDR2 YFSETQ. The CDR3 sequence is 15 residues long. The CDR3 protein is CASSLGNLENSPLHF. CDR3 nucleotides: TGCGCCAGCAGCTTGGGGAATCTAGAGAATTCACCCCTCCACTTT.

CDR3 sequence (DNA): TGTGCCAGCAGTTTATACAGGGTGAGCAATCAGCCCCAGCATTTT. It yields the protein CASSLYRVSNQPQHF. The chain is built from TRBV28 and TRBJ1-5, with a tentative D call TRBD1 (6 bases). The germline CDR1 and CDR2 sequences are MDHEN and SYDVKM. The CDR3 consists of 15 residues. V dropped 1 base and J dropped 1 base, with 8 bases sitting between them. Full variable domain (outside the CDR3, taken from reference TRBV28 and TRBJ1-5): DVKVTQSSRYLVKRTGEKVFLECVQDMDHENMFWYRQDPGLGLRLIYFSYDVKMKEKGDIPEGYSVSREKKERFSLILESASTNQTSMYLCASSLYRVSNQPQHFGDGTRLSIL.

This chain connects TRBV6-5 to TRBJ1-1; TRBD1 matches 9 bases. V lost 4 bases to trimming and J lost 5 bases; unmatched junction nucleotides: 5. CDR1 and CDR2 from the germline V gene are MNHEY and SVGAGI. CDR3 length: 14 amino acids. The CDR3, as DNA: TGTGCCAGCAGTTTCCGGGACAGGGATACTGAAGCTTTCTTT. Residues: CASSFRDRDTEAFF.

This chain links TRBV28 with TRBJ1-1; TRBD1 might be the D (5 bases). Germline values: CDR1 MDHEN, CDR2 SYDVKM. V was shortened by 8 bases and J by 2 bases, with 9 bases between the two germline ends. The CDR3 spans 12 residues. The CDR3 region has the DNA TGTGCCAGCGAAGACAGAAACACTGAAGCTTTCTTT. Its protein product is CASEDRNTEAFF. Drawing the rest from reference TRBV28 and TRBJ1-1, the complete variable domain is DVKVTQSSRYLVKRTGEKVFLECVQDMDHENMFWYRQDPGLGLRLIYFSYDVKMKEKGDIPEGYSVSREKKERFSLILESASTNQTSMYLCASEDRNTEAFFGQGTRLTVV.

The rearrangement joins TRBV5-1 to TRBJ2-1; D remains ambiguous. The V gene's germline CDR1 is SGHRS and CDR2 YFSETQ. The ends were cut back, 7 bases at V and 3 bases at J, with 8 bases in the middle. This CDR3 is 12 amino acids long. CDR3 DNA: TGCGCCAGCTTTGAAGGCTACAATGAGCAGTTCTTC. As protein: CASFEGYNEQFF. Full variable domain (missing parts from reference TRBV5-1 and TRBJ2-1): KAGVTQTPRYLIKTRGQQVTLSCSPISGHRSVSWYQQTPGQGLQFLFEYFSETQRNKGNFPGRFSGRQFSNSRSEMNVSTLELGDSALYLCASFEGYNEQFFGPGTRLTVL.

The chain joins TRBV3-1 (or the pseudogene TRBV3-2) to TRBJ1-5; D unresolved. V was clipped by 0 bases and J by 6 bases, with 12 bases between them. This CDR3 contains 15 residues. CDR1 LGHDT and CDR2 YNNKEL come from the germline V gene (reference sequence). The CDR3 bases are TGTGCCAGCAGCCAAGATCTGGTGGAAGGTCAGCCCCAGCATTTT. Its translation is CASSQDLVEGQPQHF.

The chain has TRBV4-1 and TRBJ2-5; D not certain. CDR3 length: 13 amino acids. The ends were cut back, 3 bases at V and 5 bases at J, with 10 bases in the middle. The germline gives CDR1 MGHRA, CDR2 YSYEKL. The CDR3 DNA reads as TGCGCCAGCAGCCAGGGCAGTCATGAGACCCAGTACTTC. This translates into CASSQGSHETQYF.

The chain joins TRBV6-5 to TRBJ2-7, with D uncertain. CDR1 and CDR2 from the germline V gene are MNHEY and SVGAGI. The CDR3 sequence is 12 residues long. V lost 4 bases and J 7 bases, leaving 11 bases between the germline ends. This CDR3 reads CASSSSGREQYF. DNA for the CDR3: TGTGCCAGCAGTTCGTCAGGACGAGAGCAGTACTTC.

This clone is a singleton in its sample. The chain has TRBV28 and TRBJ2-7; TRBD2 matches at 13 bases. J lost 0 bases, V lost 8 bases, and 7 bases had no gene match. Germline CDR1 is MDHEN and CDR2 is SYDVKM. This CDR3 comprises 16 residues. Here the CDR3 reads CASGRLAGGHSYEQYF. The CDR3, as DNA: TGTGCCAGCGGGCGACTAGCGGGAGGACACTCCTACGAGCAGTACTTC.

The rearrangement uses TRBV27 and TRBJ2-1, with a possible D match to TRBD1 (6 bases). V gave up 5 bases and J gave up 5 bases, with 10 bases separating them. In germline, CDR1 is MNHEY, CDR2 SMNVEV (reference sequence). The CDR3 extends over 13 amino acids. This chain's CDR3 is CASSGGHHNEQFF. CDR3 DNA: TGTGCCAGCAGTGGGGGACACCACAATGAGCAGTTCTTC.

The chain uses TRBV5-6 and TRBJ1-5; possible D gene TRBD1, 6 bases. Trimming cost V 0 bases and J 2 bases, with 21 bases left between them. The CDR3 is 19 residues long. The germline gives CDR1 SGHDT, CDR2 YYEEEE. This CDR3 is CASSLGPLRGGAGNQPQHF. The CDR3 DNA is TGTGCCAGCAGCTTGGGCCCGCTACGAGGGGGGGCGGGCAATCAGCCCCAGCATTTT. The full variable domain, rest sourced from reference TRBV5-6 and TRBJ1-5, is DAGVTQSPTHLIKTRGQQVTLRCSPKSGHDTVSWYQQALGQGPQFIFQYYEEEERQRGNFPDRFSGHQFPNYSSELNVNALLLGDSALYLCASSLGPLRGGAGNQPQHFGDGTRLSIL.

The chain combines TRBV30 with TRBJ1-5, with 9 bases identical to TRBD1. V dropped 4 bases and J dropped 0; count of bases not matched to a gene: 7. Germline lookup yields CDR1 GTSNPN and CDR2 SVGIG (reference sequence). The CDR3 sequence is 16 residues long. CDR3 in amino acids: CAWIGYRGLSNQPQHF. CDR3 nucleotides: TGTGCCTGGATAGGGTACAGGGGGCTTAGCAATCAGCCCCAGCATTTT. The complete variable domain, with remaining parts taken from reference TRBV30 and TRBJ1-5, reads SQTIHQWPATLVQPVGSPLSLECTVEGTSNPNLYWYRQAAGRGLQLLFYSVGIGQISSEVPQNLSASRPQDRQFILSSKKLLLSDSGFYLCAWIGYRGLSNQPQHFGDGTRLSIL.

The chain uses TRBV18 and TRBJ1-1; D ambiguous. The germline V gene has CDR1 KGHSH and CDR2 LQKENI. Trimming took off 0 bases at V and 1 base at J, with 6 bases between the two ends. The CDR3 length is 14 residues. The CDR3 sequence is CASSPPGPNTEAFF. CDR3 in DNA: TGTGCCAGCTCACCACCAGGACCGAACACTGAAGCTTTCTTT.

The chain uses TRBV9 and TRBJ1-6, with a possible D match to TRBD1 (6 bases). The ends were cut back, 2 bases at V and 8 bases at J, with 11 bases in the middle. The CDR3 is made up of 14 amino acids. The germline V gene has CDR1 SGDLS and CDR2 YYNGEE. As DNA, the CDR3 is TGTGCCAGCAGCGTCCGGGACATAGATTCACCCCTCCACTTT. Protein sequence: CASSVRDIDSPLHF.

The chain employs TRBV2 and TRBJ2-7; TRBD2 might be the D (6 bases). CDR1 and CDR2 (germline): SNHLY, FYNNEI. The CDR3 has 13 amino acids. Deletions cut 8 bases from V and 3 bases from J, with 14 bases between. The CDR3, as DNA: TGTGCCAGCGGGAAGGGACTTGGCTACGAGCAGTACTTC. Protein: CASGKGLGYEQYF.

This clone was counted once. The rearrangement uses TRBV11-2 and TRBJ2-5, with D unclear. CDR1 and CDR2 (germline): SGHAT, FQNNGV. The V and J ends lost 5 bases and 5 bases respectively, with 6 bases between them. The CDR3 totals 11 residues. The CDR3 bases are TGTGCCAGCAGCCAGGAGGAGACCCAGTACTTC. The encoded protein is CASSQEETQYF. The variable domain in full, completed from reference TRBV11-2 and TRBJ2-5, reads EAGVAQSPRYKIIEKRQSVAFWCNPISGHATLYWYQQILGQGPKLLIQFQNNGVVDDSQLPKDRFSAERLKGVDSTLKIQPAKLEDSAVYLCASSQEETQYFGPGTRLLVL.

The CDR3 sequence: CASSFSSSNQPQHF. The CDR3 DNA is TGTGCCAGCAGTTTTAGTAGTAGCAATCAGCCCCAGCATTTT. The chain has TRBV27 and TRBJ1-5; D not resolved. CDR1 and CDR2 (germline): MNHEY, SMNVEV (reference sequence). There are 14 residues in the CDR3. Trimming removed 3 bases at V and 0 bases at J, with 6 bases between.

V is TRBV7-6 and J is TRBJ2-2, with 10 bases lining up with TRBD2. Germline V gene lookup returns CDR1 SGHVS and CDR2 FNYEAQ. The CDR3 is 16 amino acids. Unmatched junction bases numbered 8, after V lost 6 bases and J lost 4 bases. CDR3 protein: CASSYSSGRRTGELFF. The CDR3 region has the DNA TGTGCCAGCAGTTACTCTAGCGGGAGACGCACCGGGGAGCTGTTTTTT.

This chain joins TRBV28 and TRBJ1-1; D possibly corresponds to TRBD1 (6 bases). Germline V lookup: CDR1 MDHEN, CDR2 SYDVKM. The CDR3 is 15 residues long. V was cut by 2 bases and J by 2 bases, with 12 bases left in between. CDR3 nucleotide sequence: TGTGCCAGCAGTTTAGAGGCGGGGGCAAACACTGAAGCTTTCTTT. It yields the protein CASSLEAGANTEAFF.

The chain carries TRBV29-1 and TRBJ2-1, with D unclear. Germline V gives CDR1 SQVTM, CDR2 ANQGSEA. This CDR3 has 12 amino acids. Trimming took 2 bases from V and 8 from J, leaving 10 bases between them. CDR3 protein: CSVEYSPDEQFF. The CDR3 DNA sequence: TGCAGCGTTGAATATTCCCCAGATGAGCAGTTCTTC.

The gene calls are TRBV6-5 and TRBJ1-3; D is perhaps TRBD1 (5 bases). The V gene lost 6 bases and the J gene lost 6 bases, with 18 bases spanning the gap. Germline V CDR1 and CDR2: MNHEY, SVGAGI. The CDR3 is made up of 15 amino acids. The CDR3 loop reads CASSPGQAGENTIYF. As DNA, the CDR3 is TGTGCCAGCAGCCCGGGGCAGGCTGGCGAAAACACCATATATTTT.

V gene TRBV12-2 combines with J gene TRBJ2-7; the table names TRBD1, a call not compared with the DNA. TRBV12-2 is annotated as a pseudogene. The CDR3 is made up of 15 amino acids. This CDR3 reads CASRLEYRALDEQYF. The CDR3 DNA follows: TGTGCAAGTCGCTTAGAATACAGGGCCTTAGACGAGCAGTACTTC.

V and J are TRBV29-1 and TRBJ2-1; D call uncertain. Trimming pared 5 bases from V and 6 bases from J, leaving 17 bases between. The CDR3 has 14 residues. Germline CDR1 is SQVTM and CDR2 is ANQGSEA. Written as DNA, the CDR3 is TGCAGCGTTCCCCTGCAGCTGGAAAGCAATGAGCAGTTCTTC. As protein: CSVPLQLESNEQFF.

CDR3: CASSPLGSGQYF. CDR3 in DNA: TGTGCCAGCAGCCCCCTAGGGTCCGGGCAGTACTTC. This chain joins TRBV7-9 and TRBJ2-7, with D unclear. This CDR3 has 12 amino acids. The ends were cut back, 5 bases at V and 9 bases at J, with 14 bases in the middle. CDR1 SEHNR and CDR2 FQNEAQ come from the germline V gene (reference sequence).

The chain recombines TRBV11-2 with TRBJ2-7; the match to TRBD1 covers 7 bases. CDR3 size: 17 residues. J gave up 5 bases and V 3 bases, and 16 bases lay outside the gene matches. Germline assignment: CDR1 SGHAT and CDR2 FQNNGV. CDR3 in DNA: TGTGCCAGCAGCTTGGGGACAGACCATATCCTCTGGGACGAGCAGTACTTC. Translated, it gives CASSLGTDHILWDEQYF. The full variable domain, with the rest looked up from reference TRBV11-2 and TRBJ2-7, is EAGVAQSPRYKIIEKRQSVAFWCNPISGHATLYWYQQILGQGPKLLIQFQNNGVVDDSQLPKDRFSAERLKGVDSTLKIQPAKLEDSAVYLCASSLGTDHILWDEQYFGPGTRLTVT.

The rearrangement links TRBV5-6 to TRBJ2-7; unclear D gene. The CDR3 spans 16 residues. Germline values: CDR1 SGHDT, CDR2 YYEEEE. V was pared by 6 bases and J by 1 base, with 20 bases between. Written as DNA, the CDR3 is TGTGCCAGCAACCAATGGCCCCGTGCCCAGTCCTACGAGCAGTACTTC. The encoded protein is CASNQWPRAQSYEQYF. The full variable domain, in which reference TRBV5-6 and TRBJ2-7 provide the parts outside the CDR3, is DAGVTQSPTHLIKTRGQQVTLRCSPKSGHDTVSWYQQALGQGPQFIFQYYEEEERQRGNFPDRFSGHQFPNYSSELNVNALLLGDSALYLCASNQWPRAQSYEQYFGPGTRLTVT.

J is TRBJ2-5 and V is TRBV10-3, with 7 bases lining up with TRBD2. The CDR3 totals 16 residues. Germline CDR1 is ENHRY and CDR2 is SYGVKD. V was pared by 6 bases and J by 5 bases, with 15 bases of the junction left unmatched. CDR3 sequence (DNA): TGTGCCATCAGCGGGAGGCCTGGGACGGTCCCGGAGACCCAGTACTTC. It yields the protein CAISGRPGTVPETQYF.

The chain combines TRBV6-5 with TRBJ1-6; the D gene is possibly TRBD1 (6 bases). The length of the CDR3 is 15 residues. CDR1 and CDR2 (germline): MNHEY, SVGAGI. Deletions cut 5 bases from V and 1 base from J, with 9 bases between. The CDR3 nucleotides are TGTGCCAGCAGTCGTACAGGGTCCTATAATTCACCCCTCCACTTT. As protein: CASSRTGSYNSPLHF.